Shown below are 13 T cell receptor beta chains from a single sample sequenced in a study of T cell repertoires in ileal Crohn's disease. The table came from immunoSEQ multiplex PCR; TCRdb's copy has only in-frame clones and leaves some out. The profile covers tens of thousands of clones, with about 89% appearing a single time and about 2% taken by the ten largest. The time point: neoterminal ileum biopsy at postoperative endoscopy, about 6 months after surgery. Sequences were obtained from ileal tissue. Receptors were obtained from an adult with Crohn's disease.

The J gene is TRBJ2-1, the V gene TRBV7-2, with D maybe TRBD2 (6 bases). Germline CDR1 and CDR2: SGHTA and FQGNSA. CDR3 length: 15 residues. V dropped 5 bases and J dropped 0 bases, with 11 bases sitting between them. CDR3 in DNA: TGTGCCAGCAGCGACCGAGCGGGCTCCTACAATGAGCAGTTCTTC. Amino acids: CASSDRAGSYNEQFF.

The chain links TRBV5-1 to TRBJ1-4, with TRBD1 identical over 7 bases. Germline V gives CDR1 SGHRS, CDR2 YFSETQ. Trimming removed 0 bases from V and 1 base from J; junction bases left unmatched: 0. This CDR3 is built from 15 residues. The CDR3 protein is CASSLDRGTNEKLFF. As DNA, the CDR3 is TGCGCCAGCAGCTTGGACAGGGGAACTAATGAAAAACTGTTTTTT.

J is TRBJ2-7 and V is TRBV11-2; 9 bases are shared with TRBD2. V lost 3 bases to trimming and J lost 3 bases; unmatched junction nucleotides: 3. Germline CDR1 reads SGHAT; CDR2 reads FQNNGV. The CDR3 length is 14 residues. The CDR3 DNA sequence: TGTGCCAGCAGCTTGGGGACTAGCAACTACGAGCAGTACTTC. Its protein is CASSLGTSNYEQYF.

The chain employs TRBV18 and TRBJ2-7, with 8 bases that match TRBD2. The CDR3 has 14 residues. V dropped 3 bases and J dropped 4; count of bases not matched to a gene: 5. Germline loops: CDR1 KGHSH, CDR2 LQKENI. The CDR3 is CASSPGTSGYEQYF. The CDR3, as DNA: TGTGCCAGCTCACCGGGGACTAGTGGATACGAGCAGTACTTC.

The chain employs TRBV18 and TRBJ2-1; TRBD1 matches at 8 bases. Germline CDR1 is KGHSH and CDR2 is LQKENI. J lost 2 bases, V lost 1 base, and 4 bases had no gene match. This CDR3 contains 16 residues. The CDR3 sequence is CASSPRSQGAYNEQFF. In DNA form, the CDR3 reads TGTGCCAGCTCACCACGGTCACAGGGGGCCTACAATGAGCAGTTCTTC.

CDR3 sequence reads: CASSRFPGAASYEQYF. In nucleotides, the CDR3 is TGTGCCAGTAGTAGATTTCCGGGAGCCGCTTCCTACGAGCAGTACTTC. The rearrangement links TRBV19 to TRBJ2-7; a possible D gene is TRBD2 (6 bases). The V gene lost 4 bases and the J gene lost 1 base, with 17 bases spanning the gap. CDR3 size: 16 residues. Germline V CDR1 and CDR2: LNHDA, SQIVND (reference sequence).

Only one count was recorded for this clone. The rearrangement joins TRBV11-2 to TRBJ2-7; tentative D call: TRBD1 (5 bases). V lost 2 bases and J lost 2, with 13 bases in between. The germline CDR1 and CDR2 sequences are SGHAT and FQNNGV. This CDR3 is 15 amino acids long. The CDR3 reads CASSLRGSGTYEQYF. Written as DNA, the CDR3 is TGTGCCAGCAGCTTAAGGGGATCCGGTACCTACGAGCAGTACTTC.

The rearrangement uses TRBV6-1 and TRBJ1-2; TRBD1 matches at 9 bases. Germline V gives CDR1 MNHNS, CDR2 SASEGT. The CDR3 is 14 amino acids. V was clipped by 4 bases and J by 4 bases; unmatched bases: 4. CDR3 coding DNA: TGTGCCAGCAGTGCGGGACAGGGACTCTATGGCTACACCTTC. It specifies CASSAGQGLYGYTF.

Here the CDR3 DNA reads TGCGCCAGCAGCTTGAGTACCGGGCGTGGCGGGACCTACGAGCAGTACTTC. Translating gives CASSLSTGRGGTYEQYF. The chain carries TRBV5-1 and TRBJ2-7; TRBD2 is a possible D gene (6 bases). The CDR3 extends over 17 amino acids. Germline CDR1 reads SGHRS; CDR2 reads YFSETQ. Trimming pared 1 base from V and 2 bases from J, leaving 19 bases between.

The chain employs TRBV28 and TRBJ2-3; D remains ambiguous. The CDR3 runs to 15 residues. Trimming cost V 2 bases and J 2 bases, with 11 bases left between them. CDR1 and CDR2 (germline): MDHEN, SYDVKM. CDR3 sequence reads: CASSLRSGYTDTQYF. CDR3 coding DNA: TGTGCCAGCAGTTTACGGTCAGGTTACACAGATACGCAGTATTTT.

The V call is TRBV4-2, the J call TRBJ2-3, with 7 bases that match TRBD2. The CDR3 runs to 16 residues. J lost 2 bases, V lost 1 base, and 6 bases had no gene match. Germline CDR1 is LGHNA and CDR2 is YNFKEQ. For the CDR3, the DNA is TGTGCCAGCAGCCAAGCTAGCGGAATACCCACAGATACGCAGTATTTT. This translates into CASSQASGIPTDTQYF.

This clone was detected only once. The chain is built from TRBV28 and TRBJ1-6; no clear D gene. The CDR3 contains 14 residues. Germline assignment: CDR1 MDHEN and CDR2 SYDVKM. Trimming took off 8 bases at V and 3 bases at J, with 11 bases between the two ends. The DNA of the CDR3 is TGTGCCAGCTTCCCCCTCCTCTATAATTCACCCCTCCACTTT. Translation: CASFPLLYNSPLHF.

The rearrangement uses TRBV9 and TRBJ2-1, with 11 bases lining up with TRBD2. In germline, CDR1 is SGDLS, CDR2 YYNGEE. CDR3 length: 16 amino acids. Trimming took 5 bases from V and 5 from J; bases not matched to a gene: 9. The CDR3 bases are TGTGCCAGCAGGGGGACTAGCGGCCGGGGTGACAATGAGCAGTTCTTC. Its protein product is CASRGTSGRGDNEQFF.